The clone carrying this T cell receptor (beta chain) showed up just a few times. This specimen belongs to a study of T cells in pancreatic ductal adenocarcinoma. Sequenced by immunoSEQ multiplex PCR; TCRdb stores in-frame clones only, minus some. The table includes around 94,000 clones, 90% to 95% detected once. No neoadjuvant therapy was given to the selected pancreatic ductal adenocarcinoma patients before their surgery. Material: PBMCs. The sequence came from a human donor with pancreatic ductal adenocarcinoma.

The CDR3 region has the DNA TGCGCCAGCAGCCAAGACCGGGGGAACTATGGCTACACCTTC. Translating gives CASSQDRGNYGYTF. This chain links TRBV4-1 with TRBJ1-2; possible D gene TRBD1, 5 bases. V was trimmed by 0 bases and J by 2 bases, leaving 7 bases between them. CDR3 length equals 14 residues. Germline lookup yields CDR1 MGHRA and CDR2 YSYEKL.